Listed here is a single T cell receptor beta chain. Its antigen is not identified. While unrecorded immune exposures were likely, the donors were nominally healthy when sampled. The sample comes from a study of cytomegalovirus exposure and HLA in healthy donors. Points from the study as a whole: The Asian-associated ancestry cluster reportedly had fewer N-insertions than the roughly 670-donor mean in a later analysis. Rare sequences made up most TCRs, while some public TCRs were found in many donors.

60 Vbeta and 13 Jbeta primers were used in PCR. Clones were sequenced by immunoSEQ multiplex PCR, and TCRdb holds only the in-frame ones, with some missing. The profile shows 200,000 to 250,000 clones, approximately 68% of them singletons. Sequencing was performed on PBMCs. The clonotype was recovered from a woman between 25 and 40 years old in good health and CMV-seronegative.

This CDR3 reads CASSASVELSGNTIYF. CDR3 nucleotide sequence: TGTGCCAGCAGTGCCTCGGTGGAGCTCTCTGGAAACACCATATATTTT. V is TRBV6-1 and J is TRBJ1-3; D is ambiguous. V lost 4 bases, J lost 0 bases, and 13 bases lay in between. The CDR3 is made up of 16 amino acids. From germline, CDR1 is MNHNS and CDR2 SASEGT.